This T cell receptor beta chain was recovered during a study of blood T cell repertoires in COVID-19. Across the study: Whether acute or convalescent, the COVID-19 samples came from the United States, Italy and Spain. PBMCs, B-cell-depleted T cells, or T cells provided the cDNA or gDNA that made up the material.

The CDR3 covers 15 residues. Trimming shortened V by 3 bases and J by 2 bases, and 13 bases separated the two germline ends. The germline V gene encodes CDR1 SGHTA and CDR2 FQGNSA. Clones were read by immunoSEQ multiplex PCR, and TCRdb kept only the in-frame ones, dropping some. The sample has around 260,000 clones; approximately 85% are singletons. This TCR was recovered from a human donor in a cohort sampled during active COVID-19. Sequences were obtained from peripheral blood. V usage is TRBV7-2 and J usage is TRBJ2-5; the D is unclear. The CDR3 reads CASSFNPPLQETQYF. The DNA of the CDR3 is TGTGCCAGCAGCTTTAATCCCCCGTTACAAGAGACCCAGTACTTC.